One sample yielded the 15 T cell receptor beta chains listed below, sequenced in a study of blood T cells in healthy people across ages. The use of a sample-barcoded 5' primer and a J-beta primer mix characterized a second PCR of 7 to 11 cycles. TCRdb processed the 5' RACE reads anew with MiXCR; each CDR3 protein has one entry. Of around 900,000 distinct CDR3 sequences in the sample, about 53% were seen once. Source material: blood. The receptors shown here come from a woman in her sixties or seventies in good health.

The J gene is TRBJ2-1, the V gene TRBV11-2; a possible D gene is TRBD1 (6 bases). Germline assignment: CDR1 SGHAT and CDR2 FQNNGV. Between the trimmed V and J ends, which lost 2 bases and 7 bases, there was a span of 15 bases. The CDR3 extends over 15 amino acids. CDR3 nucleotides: TGTGCCAGCAGCTTACAGGGGATCCAAGTGAATGAGCAGTTCTTC. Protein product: CASSLQGIQVNEQFF.

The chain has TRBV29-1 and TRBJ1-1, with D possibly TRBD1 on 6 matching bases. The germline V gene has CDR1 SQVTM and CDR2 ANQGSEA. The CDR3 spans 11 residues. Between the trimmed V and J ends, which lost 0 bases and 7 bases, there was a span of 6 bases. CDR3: CSVEEGGEAFF. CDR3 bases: TGCAGCGTTGAAGAAGGGGGTGAAGCTTTCTTT.

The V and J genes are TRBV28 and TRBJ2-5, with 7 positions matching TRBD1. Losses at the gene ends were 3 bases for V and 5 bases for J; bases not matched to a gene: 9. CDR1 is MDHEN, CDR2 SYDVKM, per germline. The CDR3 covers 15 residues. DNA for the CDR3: TGTGCCAGCAGTTTCATCGCTTCGACAGGGGAGACCCAGTACTTC. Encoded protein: CASSFIASTGETQYF.

Written as DNA, the CDR3 is TGTGCCGCCAGGGGCCCGAACACTGAAGCTTTCTTT. As protein: CAARGPNTEAFF. The chain joins TRBV10-3 to TRBJ1-1; TRBD1 might be the D (6 bases). The CDR3 covers 12 residues. Germline loops: CDR1 ENHRY, CDR2 SYGVKD. V was shortened by 11 bases and J by 1 base, with 11 bases between the two germline ends.

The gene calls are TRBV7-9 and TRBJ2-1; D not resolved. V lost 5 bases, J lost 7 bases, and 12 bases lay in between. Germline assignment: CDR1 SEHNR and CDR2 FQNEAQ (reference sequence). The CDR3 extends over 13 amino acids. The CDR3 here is CASSASGGNEQFF. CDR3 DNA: TGTGCCAGCAGCGCCTCCGGTGGGAATGAGCAGTTCTTC.

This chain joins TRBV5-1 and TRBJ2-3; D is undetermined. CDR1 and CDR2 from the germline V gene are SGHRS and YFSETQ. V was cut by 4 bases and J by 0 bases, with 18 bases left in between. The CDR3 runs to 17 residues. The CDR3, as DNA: TGCGCCAGCAGCCCGGGTCGGGTCCCTTTTAGCACAGATACGCAGTATTTT. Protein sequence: CASSPGRVPFSTDTQYF.

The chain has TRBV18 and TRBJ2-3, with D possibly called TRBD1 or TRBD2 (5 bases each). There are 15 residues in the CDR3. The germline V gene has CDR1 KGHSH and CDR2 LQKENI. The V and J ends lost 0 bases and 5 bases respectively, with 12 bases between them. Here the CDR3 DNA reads TGTGCCAGCTCACCACCGGGAGCGAGGGGAGATACGCAGTATTTT. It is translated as CASSPPGARGDTQYF.

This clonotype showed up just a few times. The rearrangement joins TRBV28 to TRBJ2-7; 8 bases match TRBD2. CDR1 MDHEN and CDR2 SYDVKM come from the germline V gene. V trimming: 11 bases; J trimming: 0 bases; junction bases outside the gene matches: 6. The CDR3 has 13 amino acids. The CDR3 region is CAAGGVRSYEQYF. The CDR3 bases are TGTGCCGCGGGGGGCGTCCGCTCCTACGAGCAGTACTTC.

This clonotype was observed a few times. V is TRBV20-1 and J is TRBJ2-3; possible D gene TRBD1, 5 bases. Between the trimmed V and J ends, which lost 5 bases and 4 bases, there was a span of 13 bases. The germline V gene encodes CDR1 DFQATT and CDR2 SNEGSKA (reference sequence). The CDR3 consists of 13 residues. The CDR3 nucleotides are TGCAGTGCTCTGCAGGGATTCGCAGATACGCAGTATTTT. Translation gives CSALQGFADTQYF.

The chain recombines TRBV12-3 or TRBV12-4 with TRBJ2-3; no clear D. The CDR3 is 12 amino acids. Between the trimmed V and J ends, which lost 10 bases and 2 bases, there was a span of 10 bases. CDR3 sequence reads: CAISSDTDTQYF. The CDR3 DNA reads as TGTGCCATAAGTAGTGACACAGATACGCAGTATTTT.

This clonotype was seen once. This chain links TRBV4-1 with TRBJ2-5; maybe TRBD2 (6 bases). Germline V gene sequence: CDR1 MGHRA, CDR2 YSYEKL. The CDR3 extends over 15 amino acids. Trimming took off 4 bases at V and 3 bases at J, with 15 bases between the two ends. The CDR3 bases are TGCGCCAGCAGCCGTCCGGGGGTAGTTGAAGAGACCCAGTACTTC. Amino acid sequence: CASSRPGVVEETQYF.

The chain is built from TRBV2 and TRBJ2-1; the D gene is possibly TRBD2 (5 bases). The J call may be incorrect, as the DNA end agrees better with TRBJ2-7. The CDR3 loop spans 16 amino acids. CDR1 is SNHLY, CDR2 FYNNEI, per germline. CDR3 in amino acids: CASSDRGQATYNEQYF. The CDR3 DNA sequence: TGTGCCAGCAGTGATAGAGGGCAGGCGACCTACAATGAGCAGTACTTC.

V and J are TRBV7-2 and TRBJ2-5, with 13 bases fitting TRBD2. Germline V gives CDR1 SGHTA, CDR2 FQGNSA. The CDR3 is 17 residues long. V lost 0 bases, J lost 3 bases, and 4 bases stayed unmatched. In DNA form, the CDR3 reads TGTGCCAGCAGCTTAGCTCTTGGACTAGCGGGGGAAGAGACCCAGTACTTC. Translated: CASSLALGLAGEETQYF.

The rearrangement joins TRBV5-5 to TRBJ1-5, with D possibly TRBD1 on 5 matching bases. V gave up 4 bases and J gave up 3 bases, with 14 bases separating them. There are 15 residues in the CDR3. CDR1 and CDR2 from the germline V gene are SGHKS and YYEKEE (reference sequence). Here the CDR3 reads CASSQSTGDNQPQHF. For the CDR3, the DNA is TGTGCCAGCAGCCAGTCAACAGGAGACAATCAGCCCCAGCATTTT.

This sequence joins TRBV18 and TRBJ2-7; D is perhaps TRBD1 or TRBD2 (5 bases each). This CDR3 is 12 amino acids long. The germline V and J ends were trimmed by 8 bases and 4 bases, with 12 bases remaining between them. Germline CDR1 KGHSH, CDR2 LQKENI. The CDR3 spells CASTTGPYEQYF. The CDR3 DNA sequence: TGTGCCAGCACCACGGGGCCTTACGAGCAGTACTTC.